This passage covers 18 T cell receptor beta chains from one sample sequenced in a study of blood T cell repertoires in COVID-19. Some clones are missing from TCRdb's copy, which holds only in-frame ones; the method was immunoSEQ multiplex PCR. The table includes about 160,000 clones, 70% to 90% detected once. Sequencing was carried out using peripheral blood. These receptors all come from a man aged 55 to 70 with acute or convalescent COVID-19.

The chain uses TRBV7-2 and TRBJ1-5; the D is unclear. The CDR3 is 13 amino acids. Germline assignment: CDR1 SGHTA and CDR2 FQGNSA. V lost 4 bases to trimming and J lost 8 bases, with 12 bases between them. The CDR3 sequence is CASSYSPLEPQHF. CDR3 coding DNA: TGTGCCAGCAGCTATAGCCCTCTCGAGCCCCAGCATTTT. Complete variable domain (other parts from reference TRBV7-2 and TRBJ1-5): GAGVSQSPSNKVTEKGKDVELRCDPISGHTALYWYRQSLGQGLEFLIYFQGNSAPDKSGLPSDRFSAERTGGSVSTLTIQRTQQEDSAVYLCASSYSPLEPQHFGDGTRLSIL.

CDR3: CASSRPSGRSTYNEQFF. CDR3 sequence (DNA): TGTGCCAGCAGCCGTCCCTCAGGGAGGAGTACCTACAATGAGCAGTTCTTC. V usage is TRBV11-2 and J usage is TRBJ2-1; D might be TRBD2 (6 bases). The germline V gene has CDR1 SGHAT and CDR2 FQNNGV. CDR3 length: 17 residues. The V end was cut by 5 bases, the J end by 2 bases, with 19 bases between. Full variable domain (remainder filled in from reference TRBV11-2 and TRBJ2-1): EAGVAQSPRYKIIEKRQSVAFWCNPISGHATLYWYQQILGQGPKLLIQFQNNGVVDDSQLPKDRFSAERLKGVDSTLKIQPAKLEDSAVYLCASSRPSGRSTYNEQFFGPGTRLTVL.

This chain uses TRBV19 with TRBJ1-2; a weak D match, TRBD1 (6 bases). The CDR3 loop spans 13 amino acids. Looked up from germline, CDR1 is LNHDA and CDR2 is SQIVND (reference sequence). V shed 4 bases and J shed 2 bases, with 8 bases lying between them. CDR3 sequence (DNA): TGTGCCAGTAGTAGAACAGGGAACTATGGCTACACCTTC. Its protein product is CASSRTGNYGYTF.

J is TRBJ1-5 and V is TRBV12-3 or TRBV12-4; the D is unclear. V lost 3 bases to trimming and J lost 6 bases, with 9 bases between them. CDR3 size: 13 residues. CDR3 sequence (DNA): TGTGCCAGCAGTTTTACCCAGGCTCAGCCCCAGCATTTT. The encoded protein is CASSFTQAQPQHF.

The chain joins TRBV5-1 to TRBJ1-5; D is unclear. CDR1 and CDR2 from the germline V gene are SGHRS and YFSETQ. The CDR3 totals 14 residues. Trimming left V 4 bases short and J 1 base short, with 9 bases between. This CDR3 is CASSNGESNQPQHF. In DNA, the CDR3 is TGCGCCAGCAGCAACGGTGAGAGCAATCAGCCCCAGCATTTT.

The rearrangement uses TRBV5-1 and TRBJ1-1; D is ambiguous. Looked up from germline, CDR1 is SGHRS and CDR2 is YFSETQ. The CDR3 loop spans 15 amino acids. With 0 bases removed from V and 3 bases from J, the gap between germline ends came to 12 bases. The chain's CDR3 is CASSLGSGRHTEAFF. In DNA form, the CDR3 reads TGCGCCAGCAGCTTGGGTTCGGGGAGACACACTGAAGCTTTCTTT.

V gene TRBV27 combines with J gene TRBJ1-5; weak D call: TRBD1 (5 bases). The germline CDR1 and CDR2 sequences are MNHEY and SMNVEV (reference sequence). V dropped 6 bases and J dropped 3 bases, with 15 bases sitting between them. This CDR3 spans 15 amino acids. CDR3 protein: CASSSTRVLNQPQHF. CDR3 DNA sequence: TGTGCCAGCAGCTCGACCAGGGTGCTCAATCAGCCCCAGCATTTT.

The chain has TRBV2 and TRBJ1-2; D may be TRBD1 (6 bases). CDR3 length equals 14 residues. V dropped 0 bases and J dropped 8 bases, with 13 bases sitting between them. From germline, CDR1 is SNHLY and CDR2 FYNNEI. The CDR3 coding sequence is TGTGCCAGCAGTGAAGCCGGGGGGGCGGAAGGCTACACCTTC. This encodes CASSEAGGAEGYTF.

The chain links TRBV19 to TRBJ2-7; D is possibly TRBD2 (5 bases). Germline V gives CDR1 LNHDA, CDR2 SQIVND (reference sequence). The CDR3 runs to 14 residues. V dropped 6 bases and J dropped 1 base, with 13 bases sitting between them. The CDR3 DNA follows: TGTGCCAGTAGGGACTCGGACCAGTCCTACGAGCAGTACTTC. Protein product: CASRDSDQSYEQYF. The full variable domain, its missing parts supplied by reference TRBV19 and TRBJ2-7, is DGGITQSPKYLFRKEGQNVTLSCEQNLNHDAMYWYRQDPGQGLRLIYYSQIVNDFQKGDIAEGYSVSREKKESFPLTVTSAQKNPTAFYLCASRDSDQSYEQYFGPGTRLTVT.

The chain has TRBV2 and TRBJ1-2; the match to TRBD1 covers 7 bases. V gave up 6 bases and J gave up 3 bases; unmatched junction bases: 4. The CDR3 consists of 13 residues. In germline, CDR1 is SNHLY, CDR2 FYNNEI. CDR3 in DNA: TGTGCCAGCAGCGGGACAGCCCACTATGGCTACACCTTC. It is translated as CASSGTAHYGYTF.

V is TRBV24-1 and J is TRBJ2-1; 7 bases map to TRBD1. Germline CDR1 is KGHDR and CDR2 is SFDVKD. The CDR3 is 16 residues long. V dropped 2 bases and J dropped 1; count of bases not matched to a gene: 4. The CDR3 loop is CATSDSAGGSYNEQFF. CDR3 sequence (DNA): TGTGCCACCAGTGATTCTGCAGGGGGATCCTACAATGAGCAGTTCTTC.

The chain links TRBV5-1 to TRBJ2-3, with 7 bases lining up with TRBD1. This CDR3 spans 12 amino acids. Trimming took 4 bases from V and 11 from J; bases not matched to a gene: 7. Germline loops: CDR1 SGHRS, CDR2 YFSETQ. As DNA, the CDR3 is TGCGCCAGCAGCCCCGACAGGGTAATGCAGTATTTT. This encodes CASSPDRVMQYF.

The chain is built from TRBV5-6 and TRBJ1-2, with D maybe TRBD1 (5 bases). The V end was cut by 2 bases, the J end by 6 bases, with 11 bases between. Germline assignment: CDR1 SGHDT and CDR2 YYEEEE. The CDR3 sequence is 13 residues long. The CDR3 is CASSFWGADGYTF. The DNA of the CDR3 is TGTGCCAGCAGCTTTTGGGGCGCGGATGGCTACACCTTC.

CDR3 region: CASTHRQYDEQYF. CDR3 nucleotide sequence: TGTGCCAGCACACACAGACAGTACGACGAGCAGTACTTC. V usage is TRBV7-9 and J usage is TRBJ2-7; D may be TRBD1 (5 bases). This CDR3 has 13 amino acids. The germline gives CDR1 SEHNR, CDR2 FQNEAQ (reference sequence). Trimming took off 7 bases at V and 5 bases at J, with 15 bases between the two ends.

V is TRBV6-5 and J is TRBJ1-1; D uncertain. Trimming stripped 4 bases from V and 4 bases from J, with 16 bases between. Germline V lookup: CDR1 MNHEY, CDR2 SVGAGI. This CDR3 region has 15 residues. CDR3 DNA: TGTGCCAGCAGTTCTGAGGCGGGCTCGGGCACTGAAGCTTTCTTT. Protein product: CASSSEAGSGTEAFF.

This clone occurred once. This chain links TRBV7-2 with TRBJ2-5, with TRBD2 identical over 11 bases. Trimming cost V 6 bases and J 4 bases; bases outside gene matches: 7. This CDR3 region has 15 residues. The V gene's germline CDR1 is SGHTA and CDR2 FQGNSA. The CDR3 sequence is CASSVAGGRGETQYF. The CDR3 DNA is TGTGCCAGCAGTGTAGCGGGGGGGAGAGGAGAGACCCAGTACTTC.

The chain links TRBV3-1 (or the pseudogene TRBV3-2) to TRBJ1-1; D ambiguous. CDR1 LGHDT and CDR2 YNNKEL come from the germline V gene (reference sequence). The CDR3 runs 12 residues. V shed 6 bases and J shed 1 base, with 6 bases lying between them. The CDR3 DNA sequence: TGTGCCAGCAGGTCGGGGAACACTGAAGCTTTCTTT. It specifies CASRSGNTEAFF.

Comment on this clone: The junction departs from the called germline gene at one end, perhaps through a read error. The rearrangement uses TRBV6-1 and TRBJ1-1, with 7 bases that match TRBD1. CDR3 length: 17 residues. Germline V lookup: CDR1 MNHNS, CDR2 SASEGT. This chain's CDR3 is CASSERTQGETDTESFF. The DNA of the CDR3 is TGTGCCAGCAGTGAGCGTACTCAGGGGGAGACGGACACTGAATCTTTCTTT.